A single sample is the source of the 30 T cell receptor beta chains below, sequenced in a study of regulatory T cells in long-lasting Graves disease. Construction of TCR beta libraries relied on iRepertoire HTBI primers and on Arm-PCR targeting CDR3 regions. MiXCR, run by TCRdb on the multiplex PCR reads, gives a single entry per CDR3 protein. The sample contains fewer than 550,000 distinct CDR3 sequences, about a fifth of which appear only once. Time point noted: persistent/refractory GD, antithyroid drugs over 5 years with positive TRAb. PBMC RNA was the source of the TCR library. The material was peripheral blood mononuclear cells (PBMCs), obtained when the disease was refractory, from a patient treated with antithyroid drugs. The receptors come from a female donor with Graves disease.

The sample holds a few counts of this clonotype. The rearrangement joins TRBV5-4 to TRBJ2-7; D is undetermined. The germline CDR1 and CDR2 sequences are SGHNT and YYREEE (reference sequence). This CDR3 region has 14 residues. The V and J ends lost 2 bases and 5 bases respectively, with 14 bases between them. DNA of the CDR3: TGTGCCAGCAGCTTAGGGATGGACGGAGACGAGCAGTACTTC. The encoded protein is CASSLGMDGDEQYF. Supplemented by reference TRBV5-4 and TRBJ2-7, the full variable domain reads ETGVTQSPTHLIKTRGQQVTLRCSSQSGHNTVSWYQQALGQGPQFIFQYYREEENGRGNFPPRFSGLQFPNYSSELNVNALELDDSALYLCASSLGMDGDEQYFGPGTRLTVT.

This clonotype appeared a few times. The chain uses TRBV7-9 and TRBJ2-2; D is undetermined. This CDR3 is 15 amino acids long. V was shortened by 2 bases and J by 4 bases, with 11 bases between the two germline ends. Germline V gene sequence: CDR1 SEHNR, CDR2 FQNEAQ (reference sequence). The CDR3 region is CASSLYATLTGELFF. CDR3 nucleotides: TGTGCCAGCAGCTTATACGCCACTCTCACCGGGGAGCTGTTTTTT. Full variable domain (missing parts from reference TRBV7-9 and TRBJ2-2): DTGVSQNPRHKITKRGQNVTFRCDPISEHNRLYWYRQTLGQGPEFLTYFQNEAQLEKSRLLSDRFSAERPKGSFSTLEIQRTEQGDSAMYLCASSLYATLTGELFFGEGSRLTVL.

This clonotype was observed at least ten times. This CDR3 reads CASSSGRGEGETQYF. The CDR3 region has the DNA TGTGCCAGCAGTTCTGGCAGGGGGGAGGGAGAGACCCAGTACTTC. This rearrangement joins TRBV12-3 or TRBV12-4 to TRBJ2-5; possibly TRBD1 or TRBD2 for D (7 bases each). With 4 bases removed from V and 4 bases from J, the gap between germline ends came to 16 bases. CDR3 length: 15 residues.

This clonotype was observed at least ten times. The chain uses TRBV28 and TRBJ2-7, with 15 bases that match TRBD2. Germline CDR1 reads MDHEN; CDR2 reads SYDVKM. Losses at the gene ends were 3 bases for V and 6 bases for J; bases not matched to a gene: 3. The CDR3 extends over 15 amino acids. The CDR3 loop is CASSLGLAGGSEQYF. The CDR3 region has the DNA TGTGCCAGCAGTTTGGGACTAGCGGGAGGCAGCGAGCAGTACTTC.

The chain joins TRBV29-1 to TRBJ1-1; TRBD1 agrees at 8 bases. This CDR3 has 12 residues. CDR1 is SQVTM, CDR2 ANQGSEA, per germline. The trim removed 4 bases at V and 7 bases at J, leaving 5 bases unmatched. This CDR3 is CSVAGGGFEAFF. In nucleotides, the CDR3 is TGCAGCGTTGCAGGGGGCGGGTTTGAAGCTTTCTTT. The full variable domain, completed using reference TRBV29-1 and TRBJ1-1, is SAVISQKPSRDICQRGTSLTIQCQVDSQVTMMFWYRQQPGQSLTLIATANQGSEATYESGFVIDKFPISRPNLTFSTLTVSNMSPEDSSIYLCSVAGGGFEAFFGQGTRLTVV.

For this clonotype: A much larger clone sits a single nucleotide away, making a read error possible. Given the absence of the conserved phenylalanine or tryptophan at the CDR3 end, a read error is likely. The chain couples TRBV24-1 to TRBJ1-5, with 8 bases identical to TRBD1. With 3 bases clipped from V and 7 bases from J, the junction kept 4 bases outside the gene matches. Germline V gives CDR1 KGHDR, CDR2 SFDVKD. The CDR3 consists of 14 residues. The CDR3 DNA reads TGTGCCACCAGTGATGGACAGGGTACCCAGCCCCAGCATCTT. Amino acids: CATSDGQGTQPQHL.

The sample holds a few counts of this clonotype. This chain connects TRBV7-9 to TRBJ2-6; D is possibly TRBD1 (6 bases). Looked up from germline, CDR1 is SEHNR and CDR2 is FQNEAQ (reference sequence). The V end was cut by 1 base, the J end by 3 bases, with 10 bases between. The CDR3 runs 16 residues. In DNA form, the CDR3 reads TGTGCCAGCAGCTTAGACAGGGTATATGGGGCCAACGTCCTGACTTTC. Residues: CASSLDRVYGANVLTF.

CDR3 sequence: CAISESVWDRNTEAFF. The CDR3 region has the DNA TGTGCCATCAGTGAGTCAGTGTGGGACAGGAACACTGAAGCTTTCTTT. The J gene is TRBJ1-1, the V gene TRBV10-3, with TRBD1 matching over 7 bases. CDR1 is ENHRY and CDR2 is SYGVKD in the germline V gene. There are 16 residues in the CDR3. With 0 bases clipped from V and 1 base from J, the junction kept 5 bases outside the gene matches.

A few counts support this clonotype. The chain links TRBV7-2 to TRBJ1-2; D perhaps matches TRBD1 (6 bases). The CDR3 has 14 residues. V lost 1 base and J lost 6, with 12 bases in between. Germline V CDR1 and CDR2: SGHTA, FQGNSA. CDR3 DNA: TGTGCCAGCAGCTTAGTGGCTGGGGGCCATGGCTACACCTTC. Translated: CASSLVAGGHGYTF.

The chain recombines TRBV12-3 or TRBV12-4 with TRBJ1-5, with D perhaps TRBD1 (5 bases). This CDR3 is built from 16 residues. The V end was cut by 5 bases, the J end by 2 bases, with 16 bases between. CDR3 bases: TGTGCCAGCAGTCTTAAGGGGCTCAAGGGCAATCAGCCCCAGCATTTT. It encodes CASSLKGLKGNQPQHF.

The chain is built from TRBV7-3 and TRBJ2-3, with TRBD2 identical over 10 bases. V lost 3 bases to trimming and J lost 0 bases; unmatched junction nucleotides: 3. CDR3 length: 16 residues. Germline V gene data show CDR1 as SGHTA and CDR2 as FQGTGA. CDR3 DNA: TGTGCCAGCAGCTTCCTAGCGGGGGCTAGCACAGATACGCAGTATTTT. This gives the protein CASSFLAGASTDTQYF. The variable domain in full, with the rest retrieved from reference TRBV7-3 and TRBJ2-3, is GAGVSQTPSNKVTEKGKYVELRCDPISGHTALYWYRQSLGQGPEFLIYFQGTGAADDSGLPNDRFFAVRPEGSVSTLKIQRTERGDSAVYLCASSFLAGASTDTQYFGPGTRLTVL.

This clonotype turned up a few times. The chain has TRBV29-1 and TRBJ2-7; TRBD2 aligns across 7 bases. The V gene's germline CDR1 is SQVTM and CDR2 ANQGSEA. This CDR3 has 13 residues. Trimming at V came to 0 bases and at J to 7 bases, leaving 6 bases not matched to a gene. CDR3 nucleotides: TGCAGCGTTGAAGATTTCGGGGAGGGTGAGCAGTACTTC. Amino acids: CSVEDFGEGEQYF.

The rearrangement links TRBV19 to TRBJ1-1, with a tentative D call TRBD1 (6 bases). V was cut by 6 bases and J by 3 bases, with 11 bases left in between. This CDR3 has 13 amino acids. Per germline, CDR1 LNHDA and CDR2 SQIVND (reference sequence). CDR3 sequence (DNA): TGTGCCAGTAGAGAAGGGGGGCACACTGAAGCTTTCTTT. Its protein product is CASREGGHTEAFF.

This clonotype was recorded at least ten times. V usage is TRBV10-3 and J usage is TRBJ1-1, with D uncertain. Trimming took 0 bases from V and 0 from J, leaving 11 bases between them. The germline CDR1 and CDR2 sequences are ENHRY and SYGVKD. There are 16 residues in the CDR3. The CDR3 DNA is TGTGCCATCAGTGAGTCCCGCGGCGGGATGAACACTGAAGCTTTCTTT. Residues: CAISESRGGMNTEAFF.

This clonotype has only a few counts. The gene calls are TRBV20-1 and TRBJ1-1, with D hard to call. The V end was cut by 0 bases, the J end by 3 bases, with 17 bases between. The CDR3 covers 16 residues. Germline assignment: CDR1 DFQATT and CDR2 SNEGSKA (reference sequence). CDR3 nucleotides: TGCAGTGCTAGAGATCAGCGCCGTAGCCTTGACACTGAAGCTTTCTTT. Amino acid sequence: CSARDQRRSLDTEAFF.

This clonotype was detected a few times. This chain links TRBV24-1 with TRBJ1-2; D is uncertain. Germline loops: CDR1 KGHDR, CDR2 SFDVKD. The CDR3 contains 14 residues. Between the trimmed V and J ends, which lost 4 bases and 3 bases, there was a span of 11 bases. For the CDR3, the DNA is TGTGCCACCAGTGACCCTGACACGGACTATGGCTACACCTTC. The encoded protein is CATSDPDTDYGYTF.

In this sample, this clonotype turned up many times. V is TRBV10-3 and J is TRBJ1-2; 7 nucleotides line up with TRBD1. Per germline, CDR1 ENHRY and CDR2 SYGVKD. Trimming cost V 2 bases and J 6 bases; bases outside gene matches: 6. There are 14 residues in the CDR3. The CDR3 loop reads CAISERGQSNGYTF. In DNA, the CDR3 is TGTGCCATCAGTGAGAGGGGACAGTCCAATGGCTACACCTTC.

In this sample, this clonotype turned up many times. V gene TRBV6-1 combines with J gene TRBJ2-5; TRBD1 agrees at 7 bases. This CDR3 is 14 amino acids long. CDR1 and CDR2 from the germline V gene are MNHNS and SASEGT. J lost 3 bases, V lost 7 bases, and 8 bases had no gene match. The CDR3 DNA is TGTGCCAGCACCGGATTACAGGGGAAAGAGACCCAGTACTTC. This encodes CASTGLQGKETQYF.

In its sample, this clonotype was seen many times. The V and J genes are TRBV20-1 and TRBJ2-7; D might be TRBD1 (6 bases). CDR3 length: 14 residues. Per the germline V gene, CDR1 is DFQATT and CDR2 is SNEGSKA (reference sequence). The V end lost 3 bases, the J end lost 2 bases, and 14 bases lay between the germline ends. The CDR3 spells CSASPDSLAYEQYF. The CDR3 DNA follows: TGCAGTGCTAGTCCGGACAGCCTAGCCTACGAGCAGTACTTC.

This chain connects TRBV5-4 to TRBJ1-2; D not certain. In germline, CDR1 is SGHNT, CDR2 YYREEE (reference sequence). The CDR3 sequence is 15 residues long. Trimming removed 2 bases at V and 1 base at J, with 12 bases between. Here the CDR3 DNA reads TGTGCCAGCAGCTTCTCCGGACGCTTTAACTATGGCTACACCTTC. It is translated as CASSFSGRFNYGYTF. Full variable domain (outside the CDR3, taken from reference TRBV5-4 and TRBJ1-2): ETGVTQSPTHLIKTRGQQVTLRCSSQSGHNTVSWYQQALGQGPQFIFQYYREEENGRGNFPPRFSGLQFPNYSSELNVNALELDDSALYLCASSFSGRFNYGYTFGSGTRLTVV.

The chain joins TRBV6-2 or TRBV6-3 to TRBJ2-7, with D perhaps matching TRBD1 (6 bases). V lost 5 bases, J lost 2 bases, and 19 bases lay in between. Germline CDR1 MNHEY, CDR2 SVGEGT. The CDR3 has 16 residues. The CDR3 DNA reads as TGTGCCAGCAGTACCACAGGGCTGGGAGTACCCTACGAGCAGTACTTC. Its protein product is CASSTTGLGVPYEQYF.

As concerns this clonotype: This clone may be a read error of a much larger clone one base away. V and J are TRBV7-2 and TRBJ1-2, with D perhaps TRBD1 (6 bases). The CDR3 runs to 14 residues. Trimming removed 0 bases at V and 5 bases at J, with 10 bases between. Germline V gives CDR1 SGHTA, CDR2 FQGNSA. Here the CDR3 reads CASSLALQGYGYTF. Here the CDR3 DNA reads TGTGCCAGCAGCTTAGCGTTGCAGGGGTATGGCTACACCTTC.

A note on this clonotype: A single base separates this from a much larger clone, so it may be a read error. The J gene is TRBJ1-1, the V gene TRBV11-2; D remains ambiguous. Germline assignment: CDR1 SGHAT and CDR2 FQNNGV. This CDR3 region has 15 residues. CDR3 residues: CASSLDTQPNTEALF. CDR3 DNA sequence: TGTGCCAGCAGCTTAGATACGCAACCGAACACTGAAGCTCTCTTT. Complete variable domain (other parts from reference TRBV11-2 and TRBJ1-1): EAGVAQSPRYKIIEKRQSVAFWCNPISGHATLYWYQQILGQGPKLLIQFQNNGVVDDSQLPKDRFSAERLKGVDSTLKIQPAKLEDSAVYLCASSLDTQPNTEALFGQGTRLTVV.

This clonotype was counted only a few times. The chain has TRBV7-2 and TRBJ2-1, with 12 bases lining up with TRBD2. The CDR3 sequence is 19 residues long. The germline gives CDR1 SGHTA, CDR2 FQGNSA. V lost 0 bases and J lost 4; bases outside the gene matches: 10. The CDR3 region has the DNA TGTGCCAGCAGCTTAGCGGGGGGGGCTAGCGGGAGGGTATACAATGAGCAGTTCTTC. This translates into CASSLAGGASGRVYNEQFF.

This chain links TRBV12-3 or TRBV12-4 with TRBJ2-2; D gene uncertain. V lost 3 bases to trimming and J lost 5 bases, with 13 bases between them. The CDR3 runs 15 residues. The CDR3 loop is CASSFSRGGTGELFF. The CDR3 bases are TGTGCCAGCAGTTTCTCGAGAGGCGGTACCGGGGAGCTGTTTTTT.

The table lists this clonotype with many counts. The CDR3 bases are TGTGCCAGCATGCTAGCAGGGATTGAGACCCAGTACTTC. Encoded protein: CASMLAGIETQYF. The V and J genes are TRBV6-1 and TRBJ2-5; the D gene could be TRBD1 or TRBD2 (5 bases each). The CDR3 extends over 13 amino acids. V lost 7 bases and J lost 5, with 14 bases in between. CDR1 is MNHNS and CDR2 is SASEGT in the germline V gene.

With respect to this clonotype: A single base separates this from a much larger clone, so it may be a read error. The chain links TRBV6-2 or TRBV6-3 to TRBJ1-4; 9 bases map to TRBD1. The CDR3 loop spans 15 amino acids. In germline, CDR1 is MNHEY, CDR2 SVGEGT. The CDR3 is CASRDRGATNEKLLF. CDR3 in DNA: TGTGCCAGCAGGGACAGGGGTGCTACTAATGAAAAACTGCTTTTT.

The chain joins TRBV20-1 to TRBJ1-2; D call uncertain. Germline assignment: CDR1 DFQATT and CDR2 SNEGSKA (reference sequence). This CDR3 contains 15 residues. Deletions cut 4 bases from V and 1 base from J, with 16 bases between. The CDR3 DNA reads TGCAGTGCTAACCCCCGACACCAACTTAACTATGGCTACACCTTC. Its protein product is CSANPRHQLNYGYTF.

The CDR3 region has the DNA TGCGCCAGCAGCCACGAGGGACTAGCGGGGGTGTACTTC. This sequence encodes CASSHEGLAGVYF. The chain recombines TRBV4-1 with TRBJ2-4; TRBD2 aligns across 14 bases. V shed 3 bases and J 15 bases; nucleotides not matched to a gene: 4. The CDR3 has 13 amino acids. Germline V gene sequence: CDR1 MGHRA, CDR2 YSYEKL.

The V and J genes are TRBV10-3 and TRBJ1-5, with D uncertain. Trimming removed 6 bases from V and 3 bases from J, with 6 bases in between. Germline assignment: CDR1 ENHRY and CDR2 SYGVKD. The CDR3 is 12 residues long. The CDR3 protein is CAISGDNQPQHF. The CDR3 coding sequence is TGTGCCATCAGCGGAGACAATCAGCCCCAGCATTTT.